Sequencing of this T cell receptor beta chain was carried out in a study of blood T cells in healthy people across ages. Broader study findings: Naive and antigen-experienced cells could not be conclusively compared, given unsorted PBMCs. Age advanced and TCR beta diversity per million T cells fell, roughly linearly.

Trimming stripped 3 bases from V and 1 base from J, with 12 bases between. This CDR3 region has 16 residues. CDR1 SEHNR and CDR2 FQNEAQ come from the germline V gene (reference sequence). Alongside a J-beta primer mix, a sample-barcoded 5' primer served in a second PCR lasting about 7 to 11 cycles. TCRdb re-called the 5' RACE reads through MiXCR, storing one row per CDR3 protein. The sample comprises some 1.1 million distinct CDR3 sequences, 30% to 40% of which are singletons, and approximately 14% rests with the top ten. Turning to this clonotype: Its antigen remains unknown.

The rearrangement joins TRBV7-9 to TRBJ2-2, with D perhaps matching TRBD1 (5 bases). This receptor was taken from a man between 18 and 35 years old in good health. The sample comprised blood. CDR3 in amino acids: CASSFPRGQNTGELFF. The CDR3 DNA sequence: TGTGCCAGCAGCTTCCCTAGGGGCCAGAACACCGGGGAGCTGTTTTTT.